These 9 T cell receptor beta chains originate from one sample sequenced in a study of blood T cell repertoires in COVID-19. Clones were read by immunoSEQ multiplex PCR, and TCRdb kept only the in-frame ones, dropping some. The sample consists of approximately 150,000 clones, approximately 95% of them appearing once. The sample consisted of peripheral blood. All receptors derive from a woman aged 55 to 70 with COVID-19, enrolled during active disease.

The J gene is TRBJ1-1, the V gene TRBV20-1; D not certain. Germline assignment: CDR1 DFQATT and CDR2 SNEGSKA (reference sequence). This CDR3 has 11 amino acids. V was cut by 1 base and J by 9 bases, with 9 bases left in between. CDR3 in DNA: TGCAGTGCTAGAGTCCAGGAAAAAGCTTTCTTT. Translated, it gives CSARVQEKAFF.

The table lists this clone with a count of one. V and J are TRBV7-2 and TRBJ1-5, with a tentative D call TRBD1 (5 bases). V was shortened by 4 bases and J by 6 bases, with 13 bases between the two germline ends. The CDR3 loop spans 14 amino acids. CDR1 is SGHTA and CDR2 is FQGNSA in the germline V gene. CDR3 residues: CASSYGGVTQPQHF. Written as DNA, the CDR3 is TGTGCCAGCAGCTACGGGGGGGTCACTCAGCCCCAGCATTTT.

V and J are TRBV7-8 and TRBJ2-7; D might be TRBD2 (5 bases). There are 15 residues in the CDR3. Trimming took 2 bases from V and 5 from J, leaving 16 bases between them. CDR1 SGHVS and CDR2 FQNEAQ come from the germline V gene. CDR3 residues: CASSLLSLLRDEQYF. The CDR3 DNA follows: TGTGCCAGCAGCTTACTGTCACTACTGAGGGACGAGCAGTACTTC.

The rearrangement uses TRBV5-1 and TRBJ1-1, with 9 bases fitting TRBD1. The CDR3 totals 15 residues. Germline values: CDR1 SGHRS, CDR2 YFSETQ. The V gene end was trimmed by 4 bases and the J gene end by 4 bases; junction bases not matched to a gene: 8. CDR3 bases: TGCGCCAGCAGCCGAGGGACAGGGACGGGCACTGAAGCTTTCTTT. Translation: CASSRGTGTGTEAFF.

This rearrangement joins TRBV7-8 to TRBJ2-5; a possible D gene is TRBD2 (5 bases). From germline, CDR1 is SGHVS and CDR2 FQNEAQ. V lost 4 bases and J 2 bases, leaving 14 bases between the germline ends. The CDR3 is made up of 15 amino acids. CDR3 in DNA: TGTGCCAGCAGCTCCAAAGACTATTCTCAAGAGACCCAGTACTTC. This translates into CASSSKDYSQETQYF.

The rearrangement uses TRBV7-9 and TRBJ2-2; TRBD1 matches at 7 bases. The germline CDR1 and CDR2 sequences are SEHNR and FQNEAQ (reference sequence). V shed 4 bases, J shed 6 bases, and the junction held 8 bases outside the gene matches. CDR3 length: 15 residues. The CDR3 bases are TGTGCCAGCAGCTCCACAGGGGAGTCCGCCGGGGAGCTGTTTTTT. It translates to CASSSTGESAGELFF.

V usage is TRBV2 and J usage is TRBJ2-2, with D possibly being TRBD2 (6 bases). V gave up 7 bases and J gave up 4 bases, with 16 bases separating them. The CDR3 is 15 residues long. Germline V gene sequence: CDR1 SNHLY, CDR2 FYNNEI. CDR3 protein: CASTPYSGLTGELFF. Here the CDR3 DNA reads TGTGCCAGCACCCCGTATAGCGGCCTCACCGGGGAGCTGTTTTTT.

The V and J genes are TRBV19 and TRBJ1-5, with a possible D match to TRBD1 (6 bases). CDR3 length: 15 amino acids. Germline CDR1 LNHDA, CDR2 SQIVND (reference sequence). Trimming removed 4 bases at V and 0 bases at J, with 10 bases between. The CDR3 coding sequence is TGTGCCAGTAGTACGGACAGAGTTAGCAATCAGCCCCAGCATTTT. It is translated as CASSTDRVSNQPQHF.

The CDR3 spells CATQDRRLQETQYF. DNA for the CDR3: TGTGCCACCCAAGACAGGAGACTCCAAGAGACCCAGTACTTC. The chain couples TRBV15 to TRBJ2-5; maybe TRBD1 (6 bases). V lost 8 bases, J lost 1 base, and 14 bases lay in between. Per the germline V gene, CDR1 is LNHNV and CDR2 is YYDKDF (reference sequence). The CDR3 extends over 14 amino acids.